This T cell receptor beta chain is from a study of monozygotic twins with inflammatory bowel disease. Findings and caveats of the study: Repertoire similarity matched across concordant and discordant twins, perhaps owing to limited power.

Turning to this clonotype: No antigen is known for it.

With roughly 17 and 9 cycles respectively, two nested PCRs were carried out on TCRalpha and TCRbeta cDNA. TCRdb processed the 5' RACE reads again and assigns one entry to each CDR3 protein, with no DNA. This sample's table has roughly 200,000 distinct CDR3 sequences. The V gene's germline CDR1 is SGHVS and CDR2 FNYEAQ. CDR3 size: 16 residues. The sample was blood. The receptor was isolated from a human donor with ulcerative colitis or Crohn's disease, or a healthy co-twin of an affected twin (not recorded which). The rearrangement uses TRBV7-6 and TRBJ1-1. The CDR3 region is CASSLRSSGLRTEAFF.